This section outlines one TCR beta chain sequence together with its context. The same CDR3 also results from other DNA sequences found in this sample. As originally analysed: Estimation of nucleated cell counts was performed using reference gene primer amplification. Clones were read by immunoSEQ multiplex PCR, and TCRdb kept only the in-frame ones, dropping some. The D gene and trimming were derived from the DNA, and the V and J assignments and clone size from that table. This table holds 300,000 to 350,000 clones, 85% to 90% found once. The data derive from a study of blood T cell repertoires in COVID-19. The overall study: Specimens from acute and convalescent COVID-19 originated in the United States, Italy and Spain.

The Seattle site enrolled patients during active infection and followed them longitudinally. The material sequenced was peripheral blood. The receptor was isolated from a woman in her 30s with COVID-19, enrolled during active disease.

CDR3 bases: TGTGCCAGCAGTGCCGGGGGTAGCAATCAGCCCCAGCATTTT. Translating it yields CASSAGGSNQPQHF. This chain uses TRBV28 with TRBJ1-5, with D possibly matching TRBD1 (5 bases). From germline, CDR1 is MDHEN and CDR2 SYDVKM. The CDR3 runs to 14 residues. The V end lost 5 bases, the J end lost 0 bases, and 8 bases lay between the germline ends.